This TCR beta chain was identified during a study of T cell responses to AZD1222 COVID-19 vaccine. At the level of the study: Investigators merged groups given second doses at roughly 4 or roughly 12 weeks.

Here immunoSEQ multiplex PCR was the method, and the copy in TCRdb shows in-frame clones only, minus some. Among around 100,000 clones listed, 85% to 95% were seen once. Trimming took 4 bases from V and 3 from J, leaving 11 bases between them. This CDR3 has 13 amino acids. The germline V gene has CDR1 SGHDT and CDR2 YYEEEE. This chain connects TRBV5-6 to TRBJ2-7; D unclear. The sequences come from peripheral blood, collected on day 0 of AZD1222 vaccination. The clonotype comes from an adult in good health. As DNA, the CDR3 is TGTGCCAGCAGCAGGGAACAGCACTACGAGCAGTACTTC. Its translation: CASSREQHYEQYF.